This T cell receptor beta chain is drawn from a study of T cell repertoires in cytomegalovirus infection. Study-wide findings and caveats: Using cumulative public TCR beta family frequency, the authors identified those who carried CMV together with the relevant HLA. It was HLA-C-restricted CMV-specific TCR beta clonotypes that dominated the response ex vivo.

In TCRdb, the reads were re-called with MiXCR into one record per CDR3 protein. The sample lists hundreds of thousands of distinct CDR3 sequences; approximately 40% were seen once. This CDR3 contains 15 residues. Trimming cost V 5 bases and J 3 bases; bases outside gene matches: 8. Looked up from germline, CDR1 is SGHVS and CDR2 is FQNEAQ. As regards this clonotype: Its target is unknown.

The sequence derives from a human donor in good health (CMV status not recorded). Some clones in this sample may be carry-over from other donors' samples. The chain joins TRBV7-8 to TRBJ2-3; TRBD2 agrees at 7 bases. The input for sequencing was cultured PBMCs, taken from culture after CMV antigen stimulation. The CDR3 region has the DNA TGTGCCAGCAGCCGGGGGGTGGTAGGGACAGATACGCAGTATTTT. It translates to CASSRGVVGTDTQYF.